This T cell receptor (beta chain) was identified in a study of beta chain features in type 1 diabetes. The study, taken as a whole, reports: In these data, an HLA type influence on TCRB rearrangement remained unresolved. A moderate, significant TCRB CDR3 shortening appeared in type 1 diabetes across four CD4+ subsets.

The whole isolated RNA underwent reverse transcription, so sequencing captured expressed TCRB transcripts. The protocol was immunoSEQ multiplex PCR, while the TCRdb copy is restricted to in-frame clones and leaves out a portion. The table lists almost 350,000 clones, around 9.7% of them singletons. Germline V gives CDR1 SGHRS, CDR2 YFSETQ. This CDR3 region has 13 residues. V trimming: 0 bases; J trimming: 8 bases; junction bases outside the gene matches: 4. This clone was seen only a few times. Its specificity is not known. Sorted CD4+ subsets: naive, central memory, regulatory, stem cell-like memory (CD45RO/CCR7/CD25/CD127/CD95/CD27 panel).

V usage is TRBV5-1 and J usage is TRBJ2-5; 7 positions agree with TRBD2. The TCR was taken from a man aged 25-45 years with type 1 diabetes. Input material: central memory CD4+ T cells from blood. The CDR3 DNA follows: TGCGCCAGCAGCTTGGCTTCGGGAGGCACCCAGTACTTC. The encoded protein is CASSLASGGTQYF. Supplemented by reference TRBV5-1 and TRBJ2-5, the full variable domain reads KAGVTQTPRYLIKTRGQQVTLSCSPISGHRSVSWYQQTPGQGLQFLFEYFSETQRNKGNFPGRFSGRQFSNSRSEMNVSTLELGDSALYLCASSLASGGTQYFGPGTRLLVL.